Listed below are T cell receptor beta chains from one sample, sequenced in a study of beta chain features in type 1 diabetes. Data came from immunoSEQ multiplex PCR; TCRdb stores just in-frame clones and leaves some out. The sample records about 160,000 clones, around 8.6% being singletons. The sequencing sample was made of central memory CD4+ T cells from blood. Every receptor here comes from a woman aged 18-29 years with type 1 diabetes. Both conserved end residues are part of each CDR3. A D gene is named only where the DNA matches it firmly. Size values are once, few and many counts, or a class for expanded clones, and some rows have none.

many	TRBV7-9	TRBJ1-5	.	CASSSGRRGRGEPQHF	TGTGCCAGCAGCTCCGGACGGAGGGGCCGTGGGGAGCCCCAGCATTTT
.	TRBV11-3	TRBJ2-1	TRBD2	CASSTTSVNEQFF	TGTGCCAGCAGCACAACTAGCGTGAATGAGCAGTTCTTC
.	TRBV28	TRBJ2-7	TRBD2	CASSRRLAGMTEQYF	TGTGCCAGCAGCCGAAGACTAGCGGGAATGACCGAGCAGTACTTC
.	TRBV5-1	TRBJ2-6	.	CASSLDAQGSGANVLTF	TGCGCCAGCAGCTTGGACGCCCAGGGGTCTGGGGCCAACGTCCTGACTTTC
few	TRBV28	TRBJ2-1	.	CASSPSGNTYNEQFF	TGTGCCAGCAGTCCCAGCGGTAACACCTACAATGAGCAGTTCTTC
.	TRBV7-2	TRBJ1-2	TRBD1	CASYPGTGNGYTF	TGTGCCAGCTACCCAGGGACAGGGAACGGCTACACCTTC
.	TRBV25-1	TRBJ1-5	.	CASRPGGNQPQHF	TGTGCCAGCCGACCGGGGGGAAATCAGCCCCAGCATTTT
many	TRBV29-1	TRBJ2-3	.	CSAPRQGSTDTQYF	TGCAGCGCCCCGCGGCAGGGGAGCACAGATACGCAGTATTTT
few	TRBV14	TRBJ1-4	.	CASSLQTNEKLFF	TGTGCCAGCAGCTTACAGACCAATGAAAAACTGTTTTTT
.	TRBV4-3	TRBJ2-3	TRBD2	CASSQKAGGGTDTQYF	TGCGCCAGCAGCCAAAAAGCGGGAGGGGGCACAGATACGCAGTATTTT
.	TRBV7-9	TRBJ2-3	.	CASRFQGSDTQYF	TGTGCCAGCAGGTTTCAGGGGTCGGATACGCAGTATTTT
.	TRBV7-2	TRBJ1-5	TRBD1	CASSLTGTGKAPQHF	TGTGCCAGCAGCCTCACCGGGACAGGGAAAGCGCCCCAGCATTTT
few	TRBV9	TRBJ2-1	.	CASSVGAYNEQFF	TGTGCCAGCAGCGTAGGCGCCTACAATGAGCAGTTCTTC
once	TRBV5-4	TRBJ2-5	.	CASSLYQGEEQYF	TGTGCCAGCAGCTTGTACCAGGGCGAGGAGCAGTACTTC
.	TRBV7-2	TRBJ2-6	TRBD1	CASSPRGQGVPSGANVLTF	TGTGCCAGCAGCCCGAGAGGACAGGGCGTACCCTCTGGGGCCAACGTCCTGACTTTC
few	TRBV9	TRBJ1-2	.	CASSVEGRGGYHDGYTF	TGTGCCAGCAGCGTAGAGGGAAGGGGGGGCTATCACGATGGCTACACCTTC
few	TRBV5-1	TRBJ2-7	.	CASSSQAYEQYF	TGCGCCAGCAGCTCACAGGCCTACGAGCAGTACTTC
.	TRBV7-2	TRBJ2-5	TRBD2	CASSLGEGRDQYF	TGTGCCAGCAGCTTAGGGGAGGGTCGTGACCAGTACTTC
few	TRBV5-5	TRBJ1-2	.	CASSLDGPGGYTF	TGTGCCAGCAGCTTGGATGGCCCGGGTGGCTACACCTTC
.	TRBV5-4	TRBJ2-3	TRBD2	CASSPTTGGDTQYF	TGTGCCAGCAGCCCTACCACGGGGGGAGATACGCAGTATTTT
few	TRBV20-1	TRBJ2-7	.	CSANRLGEQYF	TGCAGTGCTAACAGGCTAGGCGAGCAGTACTTC
.	TRBV29-1	TRBJ2-5	TRBD2	CSVVLAGDTALETQYF	TGCAGCGTTGTGCTAGCGGGGGACACAGCCTTGGAGACCCAGTACTTC
few	TRBV7-2	TRBJ2-1	.	CASSLSGEQFF	TGTGCCAGCAGCTTGTCGGGGGAGCAGTTCTTC
.	TRBV5-4	TRBJ1-4	.	CASSSQGIGEKLFF	TGTGCCAGCAGCTCCCAGGGGATTGGGGAAAAACTGTTTTTT
few	TRBV5-4	TRBJ1-2	.	CASHKGGQRNYGYTF	TGTGCCAGCCATAAAGGCGGGCAGAGGAATTATGGCTACACCTTC
.	TRBV18	TRBJ2-3	TRBD1	CASSDRDSSTDTQYF	TGTGCCAGCTCAGACCGGGACAGCAGCACAGATACGCAGTATTTT
.	TRBV5-4	TRBJ1-2	.	CASSLAAQQGGYTF	TGTGCCAGCAGCTTGGCCGCACAGCAAGGTGGCTACACCTTC
few	TRBV19	TRBJ2-2	TRBD2	CASYPGLAGGRVAGELFF	TGTGCCAGTTATCCGGGACTAGCGGGAGGCCGGGTAGCCGGGGAGCTGTTTTTT
few	TRBV5-1	TRBJ2-5	TRBD2	CASSTGTSGNQETQYF	TGCGCCAGCAGCACCGGGACTAGCGGGAACCAAGAGACCCAGTACTTC